This T cell receptor beta chain came from a study of cytomegalovirus exposure and HLA in healthy donors. The PCR contained 60 Vbeta and 13 Jbeta primers. This table comes from immunoSEQ multiplex PCR, and its TCRdb copy is limited to in-frame clones, with some not included. The sample contains some 150,000 clones, 70% to 80% of which appear only once. The CDR3 is 15 residues long. The chain uses TRBV12-1 and TRBJ2-7; the tabulated D call, TRBD1, remains unverified against the DNA. TRBV12-1 is a recognized pseudogene. The TCR was taken from a female donor in good health and CMV-seronegative. Sequencing input: PBMCs. The CDR3 DNA is TGTGCCAGCAGCCTCATGGACAGGGGGCCTATCGAGCAGTACTTC. It translates to CASSLMDRGPIEQYF.